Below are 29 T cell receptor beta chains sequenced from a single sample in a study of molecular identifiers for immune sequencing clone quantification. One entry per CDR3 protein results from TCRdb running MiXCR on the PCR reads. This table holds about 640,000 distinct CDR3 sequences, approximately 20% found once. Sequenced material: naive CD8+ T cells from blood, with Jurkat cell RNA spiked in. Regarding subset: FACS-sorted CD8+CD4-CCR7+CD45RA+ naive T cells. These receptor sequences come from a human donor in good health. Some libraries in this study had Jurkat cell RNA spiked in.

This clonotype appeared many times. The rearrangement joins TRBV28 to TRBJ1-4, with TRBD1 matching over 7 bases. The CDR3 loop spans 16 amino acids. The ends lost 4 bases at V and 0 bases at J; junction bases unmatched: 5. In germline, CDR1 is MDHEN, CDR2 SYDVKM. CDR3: CASSSRQGATNEKLFF. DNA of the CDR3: TGTGCCAGCAGTTCCCGACAGGGCGCAACTAATGAAAAACTGTTTTTT.

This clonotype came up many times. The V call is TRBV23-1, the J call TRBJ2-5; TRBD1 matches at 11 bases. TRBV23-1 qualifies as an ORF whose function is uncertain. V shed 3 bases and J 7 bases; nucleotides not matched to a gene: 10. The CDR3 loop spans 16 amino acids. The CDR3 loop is CASSHPGTGGKGTQYF. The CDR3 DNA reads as TGCGCCAGCAGTCATCCGGGGACAGGGGGTAAAGGGACCCAGTACTTC.

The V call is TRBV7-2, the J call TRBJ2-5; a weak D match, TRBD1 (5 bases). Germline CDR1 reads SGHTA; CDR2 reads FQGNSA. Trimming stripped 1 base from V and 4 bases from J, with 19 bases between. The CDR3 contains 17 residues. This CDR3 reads CASSLGPRALTPETQYF. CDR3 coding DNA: TGTGCCAGCAGCTTAGGGCCCAGGGCTCTTACCCCAGAGACCCAGTACTTC.

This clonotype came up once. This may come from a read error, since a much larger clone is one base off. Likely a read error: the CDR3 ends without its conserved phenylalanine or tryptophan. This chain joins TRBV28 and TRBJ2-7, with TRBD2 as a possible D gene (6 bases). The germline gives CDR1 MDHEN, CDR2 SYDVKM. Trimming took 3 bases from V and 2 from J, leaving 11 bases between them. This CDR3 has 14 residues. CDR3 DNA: TGTGCCAGCAGTTTTCGGGGGTTGGCCTACGAGCAGTACTCC. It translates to CASSFRGLAYEQYS.

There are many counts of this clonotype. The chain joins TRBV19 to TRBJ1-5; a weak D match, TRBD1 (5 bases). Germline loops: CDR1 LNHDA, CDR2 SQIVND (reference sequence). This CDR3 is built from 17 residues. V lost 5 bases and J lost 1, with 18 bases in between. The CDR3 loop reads CASSPFEDTQSNQPQHF. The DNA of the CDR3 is TGTGCCAGTAGTCCCTTCGAGGACACACAAAGCAATCAGCCCCAGCATTTT.

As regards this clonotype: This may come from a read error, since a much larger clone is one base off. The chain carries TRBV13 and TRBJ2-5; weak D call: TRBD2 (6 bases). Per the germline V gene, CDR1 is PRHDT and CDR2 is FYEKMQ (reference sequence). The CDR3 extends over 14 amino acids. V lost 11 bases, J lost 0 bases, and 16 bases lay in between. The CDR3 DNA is TGTGCCGGCACCTTCCGGGGGTACCAAGAGACCCAGTACTTC. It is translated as CAGTFRGYQETQYF.

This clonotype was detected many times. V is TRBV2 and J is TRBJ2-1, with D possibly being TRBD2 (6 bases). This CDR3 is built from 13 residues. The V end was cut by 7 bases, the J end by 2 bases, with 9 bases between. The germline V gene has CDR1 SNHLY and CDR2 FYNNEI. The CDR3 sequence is CASMRGTYNEQFF. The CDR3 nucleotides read TGTGCCAGCATGCGGGGAACCTACAATGAGCAGTTCTTC. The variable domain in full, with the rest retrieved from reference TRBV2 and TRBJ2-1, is EPEVTQTPSHQVTQMGQEVILRCVPISNHLYFYWYRQILGQKVEFLVSFYNNEISEKSEIFDDQFSVERPDGSNFTLKIRSTKLEDSAMYFCASMRGTYNEQFFGPGTRLTVL.

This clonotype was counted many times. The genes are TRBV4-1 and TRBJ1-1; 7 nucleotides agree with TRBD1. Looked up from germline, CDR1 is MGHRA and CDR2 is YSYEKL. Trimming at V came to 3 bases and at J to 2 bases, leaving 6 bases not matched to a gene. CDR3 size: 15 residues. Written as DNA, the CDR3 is TGCGCCAGCAGCCAGGTAAGACAGGGAAACACTGAAGCTTTCTTT. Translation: CASSQVRQGNTEAFF.

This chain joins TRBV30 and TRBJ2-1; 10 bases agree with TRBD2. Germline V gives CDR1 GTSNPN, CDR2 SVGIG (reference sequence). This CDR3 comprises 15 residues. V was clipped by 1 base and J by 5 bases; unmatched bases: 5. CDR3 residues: CAWSGSSGGDNEQFF. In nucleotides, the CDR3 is TGTGCCTGGAGTGGATCCAGCGGGGGGGACAATGAGCAGTTCTTC.

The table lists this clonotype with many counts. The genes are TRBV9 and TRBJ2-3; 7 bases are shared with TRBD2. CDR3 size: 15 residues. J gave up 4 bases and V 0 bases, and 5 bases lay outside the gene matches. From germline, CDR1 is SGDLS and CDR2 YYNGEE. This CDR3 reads CASSVVAGRPDTQYF. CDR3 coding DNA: TGTGCCAGCAGCGTAGTAGCGGGTCGCCCAGATACGCAGTATTTT.

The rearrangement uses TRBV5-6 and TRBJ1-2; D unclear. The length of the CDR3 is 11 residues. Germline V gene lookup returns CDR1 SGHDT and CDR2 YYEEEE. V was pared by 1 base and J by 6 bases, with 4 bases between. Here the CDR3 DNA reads TGTGCCAGCAGCTTGACGGATGGCTACACCTTC. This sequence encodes CASSLTDGYTF. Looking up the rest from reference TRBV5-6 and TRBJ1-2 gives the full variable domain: DAGVTQSPTHLIKTRGQQVTLRCSPKSGHDTVSWYQQALGQGPQFIFQYYEEEERQRGNFPDRFSGHQFPNYSSELNVNALLLGDSALYLCASSLTDGYTFGSGTRLTVV.

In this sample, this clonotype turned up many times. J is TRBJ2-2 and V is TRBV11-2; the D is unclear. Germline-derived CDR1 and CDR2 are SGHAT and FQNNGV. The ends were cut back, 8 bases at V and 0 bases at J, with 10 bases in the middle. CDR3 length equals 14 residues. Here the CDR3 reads CASSARSNTGELFF. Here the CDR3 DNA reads TGTGCCAGCTCGGCCAGGTCGAACACCGGGGAGCTGTTTTTT.

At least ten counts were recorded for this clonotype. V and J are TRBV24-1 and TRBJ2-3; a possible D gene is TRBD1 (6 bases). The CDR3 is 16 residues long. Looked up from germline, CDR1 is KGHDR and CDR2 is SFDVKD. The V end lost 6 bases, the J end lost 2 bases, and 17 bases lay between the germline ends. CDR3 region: CATSSVGDTFTDTQYF. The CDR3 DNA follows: TGTGCCACCAGTTCGGTAGGGGACACCTTCACAGATACGCAGTATTTT.

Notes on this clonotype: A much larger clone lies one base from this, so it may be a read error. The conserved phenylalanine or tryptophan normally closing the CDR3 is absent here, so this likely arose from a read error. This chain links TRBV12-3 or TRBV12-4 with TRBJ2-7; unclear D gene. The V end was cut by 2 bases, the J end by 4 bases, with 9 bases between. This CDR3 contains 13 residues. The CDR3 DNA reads TGTGCCAGCAGTTTAAGTTGGGGTTACGAGCAGTACTCC. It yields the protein CASSLSWGYEQYS.

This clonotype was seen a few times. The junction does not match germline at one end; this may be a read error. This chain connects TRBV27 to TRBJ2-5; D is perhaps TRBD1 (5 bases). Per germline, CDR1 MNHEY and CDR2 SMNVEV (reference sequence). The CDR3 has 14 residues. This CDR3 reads CASSLFPGIEAQYF. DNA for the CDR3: TGTGCCAGCAGTTTATTCCCAGGGATAGAGGCCCAGTACTTC.

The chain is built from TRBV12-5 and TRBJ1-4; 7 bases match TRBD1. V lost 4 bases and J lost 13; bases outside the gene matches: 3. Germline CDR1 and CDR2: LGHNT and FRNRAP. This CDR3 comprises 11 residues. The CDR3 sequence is CASGSPGGLFF. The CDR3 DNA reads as TGTGCTAGTGGTTCCCCAGGGGGACTGTTTTTT.

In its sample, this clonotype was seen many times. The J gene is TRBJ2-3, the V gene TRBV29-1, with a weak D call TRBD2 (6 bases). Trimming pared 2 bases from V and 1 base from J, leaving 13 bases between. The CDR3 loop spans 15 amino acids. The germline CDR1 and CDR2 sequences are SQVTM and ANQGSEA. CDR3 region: CSVEWEEGGTDTQYF. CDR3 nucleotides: TGCAGCGTTGAATGGGAGGAAGGAGGCACAGATACGCAGTATTTT.

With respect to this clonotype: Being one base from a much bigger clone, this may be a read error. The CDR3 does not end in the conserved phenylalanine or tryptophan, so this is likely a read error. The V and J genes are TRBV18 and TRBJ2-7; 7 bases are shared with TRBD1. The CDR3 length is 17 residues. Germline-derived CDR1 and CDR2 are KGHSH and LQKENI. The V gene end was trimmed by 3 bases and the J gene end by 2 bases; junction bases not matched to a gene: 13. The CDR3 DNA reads TGTGCCAGCTCACCCGACAGCGCAGGGGGACCCCCCTACGAGCAGTACTCC. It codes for CASSPDSAGGPPYEQYS.

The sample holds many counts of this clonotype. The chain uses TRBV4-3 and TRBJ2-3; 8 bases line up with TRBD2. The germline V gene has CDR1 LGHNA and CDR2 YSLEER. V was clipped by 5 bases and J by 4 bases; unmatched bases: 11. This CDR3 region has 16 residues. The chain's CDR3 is CASSGYQRESPDTQYF. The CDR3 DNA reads TGCGCCAGCAGCGGATACCAGCGGGAGTCCCCAGATACGCAGTATTTT.

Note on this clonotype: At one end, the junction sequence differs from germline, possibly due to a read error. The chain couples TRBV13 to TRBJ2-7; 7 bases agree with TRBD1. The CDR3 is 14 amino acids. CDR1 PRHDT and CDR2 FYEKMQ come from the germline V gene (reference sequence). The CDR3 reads CASSLRGPSRKQYF. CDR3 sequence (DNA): TGCGCCAGCAGCTTAAGGGGGCCCTCTCGGAAGCAGTACTTC.

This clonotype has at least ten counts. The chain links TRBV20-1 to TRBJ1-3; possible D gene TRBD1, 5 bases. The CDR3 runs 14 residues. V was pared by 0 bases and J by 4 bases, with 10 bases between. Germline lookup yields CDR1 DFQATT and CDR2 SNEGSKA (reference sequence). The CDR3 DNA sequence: TGCAGTGCTAGAGATCAGGGAGTGGGAAACACCATATATTTT. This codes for CSARDQGVGNTIYF.

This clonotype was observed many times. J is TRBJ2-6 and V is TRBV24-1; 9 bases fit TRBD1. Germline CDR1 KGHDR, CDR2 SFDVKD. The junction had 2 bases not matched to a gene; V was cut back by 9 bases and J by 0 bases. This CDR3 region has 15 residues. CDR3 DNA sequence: TGTGCCACCGGACAGGGGTCCTCTGGGGCCAACGTCCTGACTTTC. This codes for CATGQGSSGANVLTF.

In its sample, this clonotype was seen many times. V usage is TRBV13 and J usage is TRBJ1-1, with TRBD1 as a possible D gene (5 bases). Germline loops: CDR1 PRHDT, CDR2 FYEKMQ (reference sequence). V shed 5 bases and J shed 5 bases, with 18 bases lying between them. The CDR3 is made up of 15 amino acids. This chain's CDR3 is CASSARRDVKTEAFF. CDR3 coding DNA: TGTGCCAGCAGCGCGAGACGGGACGTCAAAACTGAAGCTTTCTTT.

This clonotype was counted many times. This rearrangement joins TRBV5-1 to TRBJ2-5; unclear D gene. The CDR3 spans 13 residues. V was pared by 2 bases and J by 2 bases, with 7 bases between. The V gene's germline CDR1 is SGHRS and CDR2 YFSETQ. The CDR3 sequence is CASSFVRQETQYF. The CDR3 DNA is TGCGCCAGCAGCTTCGTAAGGCAAGAGACCCAGTACTTC.

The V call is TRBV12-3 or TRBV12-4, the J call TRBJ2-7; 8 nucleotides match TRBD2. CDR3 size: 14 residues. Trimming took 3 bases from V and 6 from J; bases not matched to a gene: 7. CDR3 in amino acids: CASSFQAGVSEQYF. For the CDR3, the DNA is TGTGCCAGCAGTTTCCAAGCGGGAGTATCCGAGCAGTACTTC.

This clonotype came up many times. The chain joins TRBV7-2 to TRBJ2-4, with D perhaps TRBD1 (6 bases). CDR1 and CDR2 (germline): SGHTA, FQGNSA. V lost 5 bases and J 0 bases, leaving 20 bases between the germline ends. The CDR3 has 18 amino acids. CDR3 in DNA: TGTGCCAGCAGCCTGCTTCTAAGGACAGAACTAGCCAAAAACATTCAGTACTTC. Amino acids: CASSLLLRTELAKNIQYF.

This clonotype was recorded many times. CDR3 protein: CASSQDSAGAAYEQYF. The CDR3 nucleotides read TGCGCCAGCAGCCAAGATTCCGCGGGAGCGGCCTACGAGCAGTACTTC. The chain has TRBV4-3 and TRBJ2-7, with 7 bases aligning to TRBD2. With V trimmed by 0 bases and J by 2 bases, 7 bases remained unmatched. The germline V gene encodes CDR1 LGHNA and CDR2 YSLEER. This CDR3 contains 16 residues.

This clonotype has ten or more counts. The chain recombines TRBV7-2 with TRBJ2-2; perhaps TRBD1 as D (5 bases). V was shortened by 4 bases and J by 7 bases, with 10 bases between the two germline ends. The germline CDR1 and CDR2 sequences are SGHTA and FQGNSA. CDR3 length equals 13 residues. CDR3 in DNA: TGTGCCAGCAGCTCCAGGGTGTTCGGGGAGCTGTTTTTT. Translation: CASSSRVFGELFF.

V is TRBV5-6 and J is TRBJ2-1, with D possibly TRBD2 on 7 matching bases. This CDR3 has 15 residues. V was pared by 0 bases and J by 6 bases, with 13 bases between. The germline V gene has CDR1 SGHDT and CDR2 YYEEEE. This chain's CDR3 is CASSLGGGLRNEQFF. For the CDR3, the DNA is TGTGCCAGCAGCTTGGGGGGGGGGCTACGCAATGAGCAGTTCTTC.